The clone carrying this TCR beta chain occurred once. Its antigen is unknown. PCR primers comprised 60 Vbeta and 13 Jbeta primers. The data were produced by immunoSEQ multiplex PCR, yet TCRdb's version contains in-frame clones alone and is incomplete. This table holds about 170,000 clones, around three quarters found once. Germline CDR1 and CDR2: GTSNPN and SVGIG (reference sequence). This CDR3 comprises 13 residues. V lost 1 base, J lost 2 bases, and 8 bases lay in between. These data originate in a study of cytomegalovirus exposure and HLA in healthy donors. Notes on the study in general: HLA allele associations emerged for roughly 17,000 TCR beta sequences in a later analysis, at 0.05 false discovery rate.

The V gene is TRBV30, the J gene TRBJ1-2; D is possibly TRBD1 (6 bases). Sequencing input: PBMCs. The TCR comes from a woman aged 50 to 60 in good health and CMV-seronegative. CDR3 in DNA: TGTGCCTGGAGTGGAGGACAGAACTATGGCTACACCTTC. It encodes CAWSGGQNYGYTF.